These 23 T cell receptor beta chains came from one sample sequenced in a study of OX40 agonist ivuxolimab in advanced cancers. The method was immunoSEQ multiplex PCR; TCRdb's version includes in-frame clones alone and lacks a portion of them. This sample has 60,000 to 70,000 clones; roughly 80% occur once, and the top ten carry 1.2%. This specimen consisted of CD4+ or CD8+ T cells sorted from blood, obtained in a trial of the OX40 agonist ivuxolimab. Every receptor here comes from an adult with an advanced solid tumor such as melanoma, head and neck, liver or kidney cancer.

This chain uses TRBV30 with TRBJ2-5; D is perhaps TRBD2 (6 bases). The germline V gene has CDR1 GTSNPN and CDR2 SVGIG (reference sequence). Trimming pared 1 base from V and 5 bases from J, leaving 8 bases between. The CDR3 sequence is 12 residues long. Written as DNA, the CDR3 is TGTGCCTGGAGTGCTGGGGGGGAGACCCAGTACTTC. Translating gives CAWSAGGETQYF.

The chain has TRBV4-1 and TRBJ2-2; no clear D gene. V gave up 0 bases and J gave up 7 bases, with 6 bases separating them. This CDR3 contains 13 residues. CDR1 is MGHRA, CDR2 YSYEKL, per germline. The CDR3: CASSQDQYGELFF. CDR3 nucleotides: TGCGCCAGCAGCCAAGACCAATACGGGGAGCTGTTTTTT.

This chain uses TRBV21-1 with TRBJ2-7. TRBV21-1 is described as a pseudogene. The CDR3 consists of 10 residues. The CDR3 DNA follows: TGTGCCAGCAGCAAAGACGAGCAGTACTTC. Translation gives CASSKDEQYF.

The chain carries TRBV5-5 and TRBJ1-2; D is possibly TRBD1 (5 bases). The V and J ends lost 4 bases and 10 bases respectively, with 17 bases between them. The CDR3 is made up of 13 amino acids. Germline-derived CDR1 and CDR2 are SGHKS and YYEKEE (reference sequence). CDR3 in DNA: TGTGCCAGCAGCCAAGGGGACGGACTACTCTACACCTTC. Protein: CASSQGDGLLYTF.

V is TRBV6-1 and J is TRBJ2-7, with D perhaps being TRBD1 or TRBD2 (7 bases each). Trimming stripped 2 bases from V and 2 bases from J, with 16 bases between. This CDR3 contains 16 residues. Per germline, CDR1 MNHNS and CDR2 SASEGT. DNA of the CDR3: TGTGCCAGCAGTGAAAGGGGGAGGGGGCGCACCTACGAGCAGTACTTC. Residues: CASSERGRGRTYEQYF.

The rearrangement links TRBV7-6 to TRBJ2-7; TRBD2 matches 9 bases. Germline values: CDR1 SGHVS, CDR2 FNYEAQ. The J segment lost 9 bases and the V segment lost 0 bases, leaving 12 bases of the junction unmatched. This CDR3 comprises 16 residues. The CDR3 DNA sequence: TGTGCCAGCAGCTTAGCGCGGGCTAGCGGGGATGTCGGGCAGTACTTC. Its translation is CASSLARASGDVGQYF. The full variable domain, completed using reference TRBV7-6 and TRBJ2-7, is GAGVSQSPRYKVTKRGQDVALRCDPISGHVSLYWYRQALGQGPEFLTYFNYEAQQDKSGLPNDRFSAERPEGSISTLTIQRTEQRDSAMYRCASSLARASGDVGQYFGPGTRLTVT.

The chain has TRBV2 and TRBJ1-3; D gene unclear. There are 14 residues in the CDR3. The V gene lost 3 bases and the J gene lost 0 bases, with 6 bases spanning the gap. Germline V CDR1 and CDR2: SNHLY, FYNNEI. In DNA form, the CDR3 reads TGTGCCAGCAGTGAGCTCCACTCTGGAAACACCATATATTTT. Its protein is CASSELHSGNTIYF.

V and J are TRBV4-2 and TRBJ1-4, with unresolved D. With 0 bases removed from V and 4 bases from J, the gap between germline ends came to 18 bases. Looked up from germline, CDR1 is LGHNA and CDR2 is YNFKEQ. This CDR3 is 18 amino acids long. Here the CDR3 DNA reads TGTGCCAGCAGCCAAGATGCCCCGATCCTAGGGAGTAATGAAAAACTGTTTTTT. Translating gives CASSQDAPILGSNEKLFF.

The V call is TRBV6-1, the J call TRBJ1-5, with 7 positions matching TRBD1. The CDR3 contains 15 residues. V shed 2 bases and J 2 bases; nucleotides not matched to a gene: 3. CDR1 MNHNS and CDR2 SASEGT come from the germline V gene. CDR3 DNA sequence: TGTGCCAGCAGTGAATGGACAGGAGGCAATCAGCCCCAGCATTTT. This translates into CASSEWTGGNQPQHF.

The V and J genes are TRBV9 and TRBJ1-1, with D possibly matching TRBD1 (6 bases). Deletions cut 3 bases from V and 1 base from J, with 13 bases between. The CDR3 length is 15 residues. Germline V gene lookup returns CDR1 SGDLS and CDR2 YYNGEE. The CDR3 DNA sequence: TGTGCCAGCAGCGAACAAGGACAGCGGAACACTGAAGCTTTCTTT. Its translation is CASSEQGQRNTEAFF.

V gene TRBV7-9 combines with J gene TRBJ2-3; no firm D call. The CDR3 has 16 residues. Germline loops: CDR1 SEHNR, CDR2 FQNEAQ (reference sequence). V was cut by 2 bases and J by 2 bases, with 14 bases left in between. The CDR3 sequence is CASSLYTSTHTDTQYF. In DNA, the CDR3 is TGTGCCAGCAGCTTATATACCTCGACCCACACAGATACGCAGTATTTT.

The genes are TRBV6-1 and TRBJ1-1; TRBD1 is a possible D gene (6 bases). V shed 3 bases and J shed 5 bases, with 13 bases lying between them. CDR3 length equals 14 residues. CDR1 and CDR2 (germline): MNHNS, SASEGT. CDR3 protein: CASSDPSTGTEAFF. The DNA of the CDR3 is TGTGCCAGCAGTGACCCAAGTACAGGGACTGAAGCTTTCTTT.

This chain uses TRBV19 with TRBJ2-2; 10 bases fit TRBD1. The CDR3 runs to 15 residues. V trimming: 6 bases; J trimming: 4 bases; junction bases outside the gene matches: 5. Germline loops: CDR1 LNHDA, CDR2 SQIVND (reference sequence). CDR3 DNA sequence: TGTGCCAGTAGCACCGGGACAGGGGCCACCGGGGAGCTGTTTTTT. It yields the protein CASSTGTGATGELFF.

This chain joins TRBV4-1 and TRBJ2-5; 10 nucleotides align to TRBD2. The ends lost 4 bases at V and 2 bases at J; junction bases unmatched: 7. Germline values: CDR1 MGHRA, CDR2 YSYEKL. The CDR3 has 16 amino acids. The CDR3 reads CASSPSERGGQETQYF. CDR3 nucleotides: TGCGCCAGCAGCCCCTCGGAGCGGGGGGGTCAAGAGACCCAGTACTTC.

The DNA of the CDR3 is TGTGCCAGTTCGTTTTCGAGGGGGCCGCAGTATTTT. Residues: CASSFSRGPQYF. The rearrangement uses TRBV7-2 and TRBJ2-3, with 7 bases matching TRBD1. CDR1 and CDR2 from the germline V gene are SGHTA and FQGNSA. The trim removed 9 bases at V and 10 bases at J, leaving 10 bases unmatched. This CDR3 has 12 amino acids.

This chain uses TRBV5-1 with TRBJ1-1, with TRBD1 matching 8 bases. The germline CDR1 and CDR2 sequences are SGHRS and YFSETQ. The V segment lost 4 bases and the J segment 4 bases; nucleotides outside the gene matches: 9. CDR3 length: 15 residues. The CDR3 DNA follows: TGCGCCAGCAGCGACACAGGGGGAGGAAGCACTGAAGCTTTCTTT. As protein: CASSDTGGGSTEAFF. The full variable domain, in which reference TRBV5-1 and TRBJ1-1 provide the parts outside the CDR3, is KAGVTQTPRYLIKTRGQQVTLSCSPISGHRSVSWYQQTPGQGLQFLFEYFSETQRNKGNFPGRFSGRQFSNSRSEMNVSTLELGDSALYLCASSDTGGGSTEAFFGQGTRLTVV.

The genes are TRBV7-2 and TRBJ1-6; D is unresolved. This CDR3 spans 16 amino acids. Trimming left V 5 bases short and J 1 base short, with 12 bases between. In germline, CDR1 is SGHTA, CDR2 FQGNSA. The CDR3 DNA follows: TGTGCCAGCAGCCCAGTAAGGGTATCCTATAATTCACCCCTCCACTTT. Protein product: CASSPVRVSYNSPLHF.

The chain joins TRBV7-2 to TRBJ1-2; D is possibly TRBD1 (5 bases). Germline assignment: CDR1 SGHTA and CDR2 FQGNSA. V lost 0 bases to trimming and J lost 2 bases, with 13 bases between them. This CDR3 is built from 16 residues. For the CDR3, the DNA is TGTGCCAGCAGCTTAGCGCCGGCAGGGATAAACTATGGCTACACCTTC. Its translation is CASSLAPAGINYGYTF.

This clone was seen a few times. Here the CDR3 DNA reads TGTGCCAGCAGGTTAACCTACGAGCAGTACTTC. This gives the protein CASRLTYEQYF. The V call is TRBV2, the J call TRBJ2-7; no reliable D call. This CDR3 comprises 11 residues. V shed 6 bases and J shed 2 bases, with 5 bases lying between them. The germline V gene encodes CDR1 SNHLY and CDR2 FYNNEI.

The chain carries TRBV6-1 and TRBJ2-7; D possibly matches TRBD1 or TRBD2 (5 bases each). This CDR3 has 14 residues. Germline CDR1 reads MNHNS; CDR2 reads SASEGT. V was clipped by 7 bases and J by 2 bases, with 15 bases between them. CDR3 protein: CASTNRDGPYEQYF. The CDR3 nucleotides are TGTGCCAGCACTAACCGGGACGGACCCTACGAGCAGTACTTC.

The chain is built from TRBV6-6 and TRBJ1-5; 9 bases fit TRBD1. Unmatched junction bases numbered 5, after V lost 2 bases and J lost 3 bases. This CDR3 spans 16 amino acids. Per germline, CDR1 MNHNY and CDR2 SVGAGI (reference sequence). DNA for the CDR3: TGTGCCAGCAGTTACGGGACAGGGCCTCACAATCAGCCCCAGCATTTT. Protein sequence: CASSYGTGPHNQPQHF.

The chain has TRBV5-1 and TRBJ2-1; perhaps TRBD2 as D (7 bases). CDR3 size: 14 residues. Germline values: CDR1 SGHRS, CDR2 YFSETQ. Trimming removed 2 bases at V and 8 bases at J, with 14 bases between. The CDR3: CASSFGGRGDEQFF. In nucleotides, the CDR3 is TGCGCCAGCAGCTTCGGTGGGAGGGGGGATGAGCAGTTCTTC.

This clone appeared once. The CDR3 here is CAWSPPGPVRTQYF. For the CDR3, the DNA is TGTGCCTGGAGTCCACCGGGGCCGGTGCGGACCCAGTACTTC. J is TRBJ2-5 and V is TRBV30, with D tentatively TRBD1 or TRBD2 (5 bases each). The germline V gene encodes CDR1 GTSNPN and CDR2 SVGIG (reference sequence). The CDR3 is 14 amino acids. V lost 2 bases, J lost 7 bases, and 17 bases lay in between. Full variable domain (missing parts from reference TRBV30 and TRBJ2-5): SQTIHQWPATLVQPVGSPLSLECTVEGTSNPNLYWYRQAAGRGLQLLFYSVGIGQISSEVPQNLSASRPQDRQFILSSKKLLLSDSGFYLCAWSPPGPVRTQYFGPGTRLLVL.